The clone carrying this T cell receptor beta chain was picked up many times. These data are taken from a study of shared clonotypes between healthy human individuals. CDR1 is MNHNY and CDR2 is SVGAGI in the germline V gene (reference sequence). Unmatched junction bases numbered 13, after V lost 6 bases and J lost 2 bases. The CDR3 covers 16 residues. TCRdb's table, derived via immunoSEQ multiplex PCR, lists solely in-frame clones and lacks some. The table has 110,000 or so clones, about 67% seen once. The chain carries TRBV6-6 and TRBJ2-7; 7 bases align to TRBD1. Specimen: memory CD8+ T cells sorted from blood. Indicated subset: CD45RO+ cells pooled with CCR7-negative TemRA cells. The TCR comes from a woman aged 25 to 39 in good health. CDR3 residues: CASSLTRQGPTYEQYF. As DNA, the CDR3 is TGTGCCAGCAGCCTGACCCGACAGGGACCCACCTACGAGCAGTACTTC.